This is a list of T cell receptor beta chains from one sample in a study of T cell repertoires in cytomegalovirus infection. MiXCR, applied by TCRdb to the reads, yields one record per CDR3 protein. The sample includes 400,000 or so distinct CDR3 sequences, about a sixth of them seen just once. Sequencing was carried out using PBMCs. The receptors derive from a human donor in good health (CMV status not recorded). Some clones in this sample may be carry-over from other donors' samples. The CDR3 runs from the conserved cysteine through the conserved F or W.

j_gene: TRBJ2-5
v_gene: TRBV29-1
CDR3aa: CSVGESLGETQYF

j_gene: TRBJ1-2
v_gene: TRBV11-2
CDR3aa: CASSRTGGYGYTF

j_gene: TRBJ1-5
v_gene: TRBV29-1
CDR3aa: CSVAEGALNQPQHF

j_gene: TRBJ2-2
v_gene: TRBV7-9
CDR3aa: CASTKTGGETGELFF

j_gene: TRBJ2-7
v_gene: TRBV7-2
CDR3aa: CASSLSRAGRPYEQYF

j_gene: TRBJ2-7
v_gene: TRBV7-2
CDR3aa: CASSLARASFEQYF

j_gene: TRBJ2-7
v_gene: TRBV5-6
CDR3aa: CASSLWGPYEQYF

j_gene: TRBJ2-7
v_gene: TRBV4-1
CDR3aa: CASSPTTLSYEQYF

j_gene: TRBJ1-5
v_gene: TRBV12-3/TRBV12-4
CDR3aa: CASSHNRNQPQHF

j_gene: TRBJ2-6
v_gene: TRBV6-8
CDR3aa: CASSYLRSRGANVLTF

j_gene: TRBJ1-1
v_gene: TRBV7-8
CDR3aa: CASSLRGPLSEAFF

j_gene: TRBJ2-5
v_gene: TRBV18
CDR3aa: CASSPPGHPRETQYF